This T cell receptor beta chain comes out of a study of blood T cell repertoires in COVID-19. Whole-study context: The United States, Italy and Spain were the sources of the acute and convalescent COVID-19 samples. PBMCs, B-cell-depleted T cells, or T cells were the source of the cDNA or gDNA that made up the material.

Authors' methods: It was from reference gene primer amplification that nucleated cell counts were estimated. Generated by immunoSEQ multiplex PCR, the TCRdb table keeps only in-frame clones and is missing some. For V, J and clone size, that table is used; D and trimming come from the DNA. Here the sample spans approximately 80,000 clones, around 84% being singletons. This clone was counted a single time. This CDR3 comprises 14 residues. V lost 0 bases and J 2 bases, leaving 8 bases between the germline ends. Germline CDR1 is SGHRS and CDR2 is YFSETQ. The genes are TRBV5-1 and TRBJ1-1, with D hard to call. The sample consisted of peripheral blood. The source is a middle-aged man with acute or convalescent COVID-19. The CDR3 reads CASSLDRPNTEAFF. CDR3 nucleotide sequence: TGCGCCAGCAGCTTGGACAGACCAAACACTGAAGCTTTCTTT.